The clone carrying this T cell receptor beta chain was seen at least ten times. The record originates from a study of T-cell reconstitution after alpha-beta-depleted transplantation in children. Unique molecular identifiers were incorporated when the TCRbeta library was constructed. From the PCR reads, TCRdb called clonotypes with MiXCR, one entry per CDR3 protein. In the table there are more than 200,000 distinct CDR3 sequences, 9.7% of which are singletons. The sequences come from PBMCs from the stem cell graft donor, collected from the stem cell graft. This sequence originates from a human donor who donated a stem cell graft to a child with SCID.

CDR3 region: CSAPGLAYNEQFF. The CDR3 bases are TGCAGTGCACCCGGACTAGCGTACAATGAGCAGTTCTTC. The chain has TRBV20-1 and TRBJ2-1; 9 bases match TRBD2. The CDR3 consists of 13 residues. V lost 6 bases, J lost 4 bases, and 4 bases stayed unmatched. CDR1 is DFQATT and CDR2 is SNEGSKA in the germline V gene (reference sequence).